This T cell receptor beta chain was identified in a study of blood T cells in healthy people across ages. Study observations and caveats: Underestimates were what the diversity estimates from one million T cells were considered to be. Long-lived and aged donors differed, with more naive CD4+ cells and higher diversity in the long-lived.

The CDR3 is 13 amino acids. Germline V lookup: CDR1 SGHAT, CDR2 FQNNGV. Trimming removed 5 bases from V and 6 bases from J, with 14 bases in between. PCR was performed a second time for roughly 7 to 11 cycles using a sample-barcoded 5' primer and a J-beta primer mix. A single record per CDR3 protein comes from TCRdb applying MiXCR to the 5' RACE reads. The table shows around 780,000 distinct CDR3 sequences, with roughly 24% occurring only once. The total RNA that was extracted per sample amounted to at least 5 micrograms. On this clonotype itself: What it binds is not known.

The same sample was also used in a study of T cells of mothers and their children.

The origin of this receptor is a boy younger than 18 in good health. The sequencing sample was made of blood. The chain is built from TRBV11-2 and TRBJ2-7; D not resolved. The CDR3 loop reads CASSLLSDGEQYF. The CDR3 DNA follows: TGTGCCAGCAGCCTACTGTCCGACGGCGAGCAGTACTTC. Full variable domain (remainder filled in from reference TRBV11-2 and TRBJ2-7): EAGVAQSPRYKIIEKRQSVAFWCNPISGHATLYWYQQILGQGPKLLIQFQNNGVVDDSQLPKDRFSAERLKGVDSTLKIQPAKLEDSAVYLCASSLLSDGEQYFGPGTRLTVT.